These 21 T cell receptor beta chains were all obtained from the same sample, sequenced in a study of cytomegalovirus exposure and HLA in healthy donors. PCR primers comprised 60 Vbeta and 13 Jbeta primers. Using immunoSEQ multiplex PCR, the repertoire was profiled, and TCRdb retains in-frame clones only, with some absent. The data show fewer than 110,000 clones, around 75% seen once. Material for sequencing was PBMCs. The receptors derive from a man over 45 in good health and CMV-seronegative.

The chain joins TRBV5-1 to TRBJ2-7, with 10 bases fitting TRBD1. With 3 bases clipped from V and 0 bases from J, the junction kept 3 bases outside the gene matches. Germline CDR1 SGHRS, CDR2 YFSETQ. The CDR3 sequence is 15 residues long. The CDR3: CASSSGQGDSYEQYF. CDR3 nucleotide sequence: TGCGCCAGCAGCTCCGGACAGGGGGACTCCTACGAGCAGTACTTC.

The CDR3 nucleotides read TGTGCCAGCAGTTTGCTGGCTCAGATCAACTATGGCTACACCTTC. Translating it yields CASSLLAQINYGYTF. The chain is built from TRBV28 and TRBJ1-2; D unresolved. The V end was cut by 3 bases, the J end by 2 bases, with 13 bases between. Germline V gene lookup returns CDR1 MDHEN and CDR2 SYDVKM. The CDR3 contains 15 residues.

This clone was seen a few times. The chain recombines TRBV30 with TRBJ1-4, with 9 bases that match TRBD1. The germline V gene has CDR1 GTSNPN and CDR2 SVGIG (reference sequence). The J segment lost 5 bases and the V segment lost 3 bases, leaving 7 bases of the junction unmatched. The CDR3 runs 15 residues. CDR3: CAWRIRDRENEKLFF. The CDR3 coding sequence is TGTGCCTGGAGGATCCGGGACAGGGAGAATGAAAAACTGTTTTTT.

The V gene is TRBV30, the J gene TRBJ2-5; D gene unclear. Judging by the DNA end, TRBJ2-7 fits better; the J call may be wrong. Germline lookup yields CDR1 GTSNPN and CDR2 SVGIG (reference sequence). The CDR3 is 13 amino acids. The DNA for the CDR3 is TGTGCCTGGTCTGGTCCCACCTCCCCCGAGCAGTACTTC. It codes for CAWSGPTSPEQYF.

This sequence joins TRBV4-1 and TRBJ1-6; D is perhaps TRBD1 (6 bases). Germline-derived CDR1 and CDR2 are MGHRA and YSYEKL. This CDR3 spans 15 amino acids. V lost 5 bases to trimming and J lost 10 bases, with 18 bases between them. The CDR3 nucleotides are TGCGCCAGCAGCATGAGACAGGAGACGGAATCACCCCTCCACTTT. It specifies CASSMRQETESPLHF.

The CDR3 bases are TGCGCCAGCAGCTCCGAGAGAGTCACTGAAGCTTTCTTT. This translates into CASSSERVTEAFF. The chain employs TRBV5-1 and TRBJ1-1; D is ambiguous. Germline V gene data show CDR1 as SGHRS and CDR2 as YFSETQ. The CDR3 covers 13 residues. Trimming took 3 bases from V and 4 from J, leaving 10 bases between them.

V gene TRBV4-3 combines with J gene TRBJ2-5; 9 positions match TRBD1. V was pared by 4 bases and J by 4 bases, with 10 bases of the junction left unmatched. CDR1 and CDR2 (germline): LGHNA, YSLEER. The CDR3 is 16 amino acids. This CDR3 reads CASSRDRQGGRETQYF. The CDR3 region has the DNA TGCGCCAGCAGCCGAGATAGACAGGGGGGACGAGAGACCCAGTACTTC.

Comment on this clone: A junction boundary mismatches the germline segment, possibly from a read error. The genes are TRBV20-1 and TRBJ1-1; D call uncertain. The CDR3 covers 10 residues. CDR1 DFQATT and CDR2 SNEGSKA come from the germline V gene (reference sequence). CDR3 sequence: CSARGPVAFF. CDR3 DNA sequence: TGCAGTGCCAGAGGTCCGGTAGCTTTCTTT.

This clone came up a few times. The chain employs TRBV9 and TRBJ2-1; the match to TRBD2 covers 10 bases. From germline, CDR1 is SGDLS and CDR2 YYNGEE. V lost 1 base, J lost 10 bases, and 5 bases stayed unmatched. The CDR3 extends over 14 amino acids. The CDR3 spells CASSVLAGVGEQFF. CDR3 DNA: TGTGCCAGCAGCGTACTAGCGGGAGTAGGAGAGCAGTTCTTC.

The chain carries TRBV7-2 and TRBJ2-5, with no clear D. This CDR3 is built from 12 residues. CDR1 is SGHTA, CDR2 FQGNSA, per germline. V dropped 6 bases and J dropped 5 bases, with 10 bases sitting between them. The DNA for the CDR3 is TGTGCCAGCAGTCTAAACTTGGAGACCCAGTACTTC. Translation gives CASSLNLETQYF.

The chain links TRBV28 to TRBJ1-3; D call uncertain. Trimming removed 8 bases at V and 2 bases at J, with 7 bases between. The CDR3 runs 12 residues. From germline, CDR1 is MDHEN and CDR2 SYDVKM. CDR3 DNA: TGTGCCAGCGGGCAGGCTGGAAACACCATATATTTT. This sequence encodes CASGQAGNTIYF.

The chain employs TRBV9 and TRBJ2-1; 7 nucleotides match TRBD1. Germline V gene lookup returns CDR1 SGDLS and CDR2 YYNGEE. Losses at the gene ends were 6 bases for V and 2 bases for J; bases not matched to a gene: 8. The CDR3 contains 15 residues. The CDR3 sequence: CASTPRDRAYNEQFF. The CDR3 nucleotides are TGTGCCAGCACCCCCCGCGACAGGGCCTACAATGAGCAGTTCTTC.

The V and J genes are TRBV6-1 and TRBJ2-2; perhaps TRBD1 as D (6 bases). Germline CDR1 and CDR2: MNHNS and SASEGT. Trimming cost V 6 bases and J 3 bases, with 11 bases left between them. The CDR3 runs 14 residues. The chain's CDR3 is CASRMAGDTGELFF. The CDR3 coding sequence is TGTGCCAGCAGGATGGCAGGGGACACCGGGGAGCTGTTTTTT.

This clone showed up just once. The J gene is TRBJ2-2, the V gene TRBV7-2, with 8 positions matching TRBD2. V shed 1 base and J 7 bases; nucleotides not matched to a gene: 5. Germline V gene lookup returns CDR1 SGHTA and CDR2 FQGNSA. This CDR3 region has 15 residues. This chain's CDR3 is CASSLELAGIGELFF. The CDR3 DNA reads as TGTGCCAGCAGCTTAGAATTAGCGGGGATCGGGGAGCTGTTTTTT.

V gene TRBV28 combines with J gene TRBJ2-7, with 9 bases aligning to TRBD1. Germline V gene data show CDR1 as MDHEN and CDR2 as SYDVKM. Trimming cost V 6 bases and J 4 bases; bases outside gene matches: 4. This CDR3 region has 13 residues. The CDR3, as DNA: TGTGCCAGCAGCTACAGGGGGCTGTACGAGCAGTACTTC. It codes for CASSYRGLYEQYF.

V is TRBV11-2 and J is TRBJ1-2, with a weak D call TRBD1 (5 bases). This CDR3 has 14 residues. The V end was cut by 4 bases, the J end by 5 bases, with 14 bases between. CDR1 SGHAT and CDR2 FQNNGV come from the germline V gene. The CDR3: CASSWDPGTYGYTF. The CDR3 DNA sequence: TGTGCCAGCAGCTGGGACCCAGGGACTTATGGCTACACCTTC.

The chain joins TRBV6-5 to TRBJ1-3; 7 bases fit TRBD1. Germline assignment: CDR1 MNHEY and CDR2 SVGAGI. The CDR3 is 15 amino acids. V lost 5 bases, J lost 1 base, and 5 bases stayed unmatched. The CDR3 DNA sequence: TGTGCCAGCAGTCTCGACAGGGATTCTGGAAACACCATATATTTT. Amino acids: CASSLDRDSGNTIYF.

The rearrangement uses TRBV4-3 and TRBJ2-5; no firm D call. The CDR3 is 15 residues long. V lost 0 bases and J 2 bases, leaving 10 bases between the germline ends. The germline V gene encodes CDR1 LGHNA and CDR2 YSLEER. The DNA of the CDR3 is TGCGCCAGCAGCCAAGAACCCTACCGACAAGAGACCCAGTACTTC. Residues: CASSQEPYRQETQYF.

This clone was observed a few times. The chain carries TRBV19 and TRBJ1-2, with 9 bases fitting TRBD1. The germline V gene has CDR1 LNHDA and CDR2 SQIVND (reference sequence). The CDR3 is 14 residues long. The V gene end was trimmed by 7 bases and the J gene end by 4 bases; junction bases not matched to a gene: 7. The CDR3 is CASTITGGSYGYTF. The CDR3 coding sequence is TGTGCCAGTACGATCACAGGGGGCAGCTATGGCTACACCTTC.

The sample holds a few counts of this clone. The chain carries TRBV10-3 and TRBJ1-1; possible D gene TRBD1, 6 bases. The CDR3 contains 14 residues. Germline V gene sequence: CDR1 ENHRY, CDR2 SYGVKD. Trimming cost V 6 bases and J 1 base, with 12 bases left between them. CDR3 nucleotides: TGTGCCATCAGGGGGGACACCGAGAACACTGAAGCTTTCTTT. Its protein product is CAIRGDTENTEAFF.

This chain links TRBV7-9 with TRBJ1-1; D call uncertain. The CDR3 consists of 13 residues. Germline V gene sequence: CDR1 SEHNR, CDR2 FQNEAQ (reference sequence). The V and J ends lost 1 base and 8 bases respectively, with 11 bases between them. The CDR3 DNA reads as TGTGCCAGCAGCTTAGTGTTGACGGGGGAAGCTTTCTTT. Translated, it gives CASSLVLTGEAFF.